One and the same sample provided the 10 T cell receptor beta chains below, sequenced in a study of T cells in Graves' hyperthyroidism and ophthalmopathy. The source material, RNA transcripts, was used to amplify TCR beta CDR3 regions. With the HTBI primer set, the TCR CDR3 went through a first round of RT-PCR. TCRdb reanalysed the multiplex PCR reads using MiXCR and keeps one entry per CDR3 protein. The repertoire holds fewer than 350,000 distinct CDR3 sequences, around 20% seen once, with over 45% in the top ten. The sequenced sample consisted of blood. The receptors come from a woman aged 45-59 years with Graves' hyperthyroidism.

The chain carries TRBV19 and TRBJ2-6; the D is unclear. V lost 4 bases and J 0 bases, leaving 7 bases between the germline ends. CDR3 length: 15 amino acids. Germline assignment: CDR1 LNHDA and CDR2 SQIVND (reference sequence). The CDR3 region has the DNA TGTGCCAGTAGTAAGGGCCGCTCTGGGGCCAACGTCCTGACTTTC. Residues: CASSKGRSGANVLTF.

This clonotype has at least ten counts. The chain links TRBV29-1 to TRBJ2-1; D ambiguous. This CDR3 is 11 amino acids long. CDR1 is SQVTM, CDR2 ANQGSEA, per germline. V was pared by 4 bases and J by 6 bases, with 7 bases between. CDR3 in amino acids: CSVAGGNEQFF. The CDR3 DNA sequence: TGCAGCGTTGCGGGCGGCAATGAGCAGTTCTTC.

This clonotype has a count of ten or more. This rearrangement joins TRBV12-3 or TRBV12-4 to TRBJ2-3; 10 nucleotides align to TRBD2. Trimming at V came to 3 bases and at J to 1 base, leaving 22 bases not matched to a gene. The CDR3 totals 22 residues. The CDR3 DNA sequence: TGTGCCAGCAGTTTCGGGACTAGCGTGTGGGCGCGGGAGGAACTCCGCACAGATACGCAGTATTTT. Encoded protein: CASSFGTSVWAREELRTDTQYF.

The J gene is TRBJ2-7, the V gene TRBV5-6; tentatively, D is TRBD1 or TRBD2 (6 bases each). The CDR3 loop spans 11 amino acids. Trimming removed 5 bases from V and 6 bases from J, with 9 bases in between. CDR1 SGHDT and CDR2 YYEEEE come from the germline V gene. CDR3: CASSRGPEQYF. The CDR3 coding sequence is TGTGCCAGCAGTCGGGGGCCCGAGCAGTACTTC.

In this sample, this clonotype turned up many times. The chain links TRBV11-3 to TRBJ1-4; D uncertain. Germline V gene lookup returns CDR1 SGHNT and CDR2 YENEEA. Trimming shortened V by 0 bases and J by 5 bases, and 10 bases separated the two germline ends. The CDR3 covers 15 residues. The CDR3 loop is CASSLDAQINEKLFF. The DNA of the CDR3 is TGTGCCAGCAGCTTAGATGCCCAGATAAATGAAAAACTGTTTTTT.

This chain joins TRBV4-1 and TRBJ2-3, with D perhaps TRBD1 (6 bases). CDR3 length equals 14 residues. Germline CDR1 reads MGHRA; CDR2 reads YSYEKL. V dropped 4 bases and J dropped 2 bases, with 10 bases sitting between them. Here the CDR3 DNA reads TGCGCCAGCAGCCCTGGACAGACCACAGATACGCAGTATTTT. This sequence encodes CASSPGQTTDTQYF.

The chain carries TRBV9 and TRBJ2-3, with 12 bases identical to TRBD2. There are 16 residues in the CDR3. V was pared by 0 bases and J by 6 bases, with 5 bases of the junction left unmatched. Germline V gives CDR1 SGDLS, CDR2 YYNGEE. Here the CDR3 DNA reads TGTGCCAGCAGCGTAGTTCTAGCGGGGGGGCCGGATACGCAGTATTTT. Its protein product is CASSVVLAGGPDTQYF.

This clonotype occurred many times. V and J are TRBV6-1 and TRBJ2-1; the match to TRBD2 covers 15 bases. Germline loops: CDR1 MNHNS, CDR2 SASEGT. The CDR3 runs to 16 residues. V lost 5 bases to trimming and J lost 8 bases; unmatched junction nucleotides: 7. The chain's CDR3 is CASSFDGLAGGYEQFF. CDR3 DNA sequence: TGTGCCAGCAGTTTCGACGGACTAGCGGGAGGGTATGAGCAGTTCTTC.

In its sample, this clonotype was seen a few times. V gene TRBV19 combines with J gene TRBJ2-2, with D unclear. CDR1 LNHDA and CDR2 SQIVND come from the germline V gene (reference sequence). The length of the CDR3 is 12 residues. V dropped 11 bases and J dropped 4 bases, with 11 bases sitting between them. CDR3 loop: CALRRPTGELFF. In DNA form, the CDR3 reads TGTGCCCTCCGACGTCCCACCGGGGAGCTGTTTTTT.

This clonotype occurred many times. The rearrangement uses TRBV27 and TRBJ2-1, with 8 bases that match TRBD1. Trimming removed 3 bases from V and 4 bases from J; junction bases left unmatched: 8. The germline V gene encodes CDR1 MNHEY and CDR2 SMNVEV (reference sequence). This CDR3 has 16 residues. Written as DNA, the CDR3 is TGTGCCAGCAGTTTGAAACAGGGGGGATATTACAATGAGCAGTTCTTC. Its translation is CASSLKQGGYYNEQFF.